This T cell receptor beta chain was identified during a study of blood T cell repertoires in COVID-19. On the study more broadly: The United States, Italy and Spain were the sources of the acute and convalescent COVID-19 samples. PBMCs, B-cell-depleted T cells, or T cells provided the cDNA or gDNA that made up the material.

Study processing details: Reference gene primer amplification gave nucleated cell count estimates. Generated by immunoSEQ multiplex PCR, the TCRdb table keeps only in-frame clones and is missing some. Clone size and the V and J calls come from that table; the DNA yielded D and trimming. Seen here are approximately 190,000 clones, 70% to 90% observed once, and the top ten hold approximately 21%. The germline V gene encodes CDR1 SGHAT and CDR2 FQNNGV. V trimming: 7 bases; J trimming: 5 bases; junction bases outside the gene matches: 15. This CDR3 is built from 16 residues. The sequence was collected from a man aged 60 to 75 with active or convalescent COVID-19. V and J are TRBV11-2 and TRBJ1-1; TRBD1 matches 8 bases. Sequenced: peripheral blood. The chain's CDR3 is CASNLRAGGAWTEAFF. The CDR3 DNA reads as TGTGCCAGCAACCTACGCGCAGGGGGCGCGTGGACTGAAGCTTTCTTT.